This is a list of T cell receptor beta chains from one sample in a study of cytomegalovirus exposure and HLA in healthy donors. This table comes from immunoSEQ multiplex PCR, and its TCRdb copy is limited to in-frame clones, with some not included. The sample yields 150,000 or so clones, 84% seen once. The sample was PBMCs. These receptors originate from a young man in good health and CMV-seronegative. Each CDR3 is given with its conserved first and last residue. The D gene is left open where the match is weak. Expanded clones get a size class; other rows say once, few or many, or leave the size out.

CDR3aa	CDR3nt	d_gene	abundance	v_gene	j_gene
CASSPGIYGYTF	TGTGCCAGCAGTCCGGGGATCTATGGCTACACCTTC	NA	NA	TRBV2	TRBJ1-2
CASRSGQVYEQYF	TGTGCCAGCAGATCGGGACAGGTCTACGAGCAGTACTTC	TRBD1	once	TRBV28	TRBJ2-7
CASSLARSGSIVDEQFF	TGTGCCAGCAGCTTAGCGCGAAGCGGGTCAATTGTCGATGAGCAGTTCTTC	NA	NA	TRBV7-6	TRBJ2-1
CASSQVSGQGYGYTF	TGCGCCAGCAGCCAAGTGTCCGGACAGGGCTATGGCTACACCTTC	TRBD1	NA	TRBV4-1	TRBJ1-2
CASSLSGVSGANVLTF	TGTGCCAGCAGCTTATCAGGGGTTTCTGGGGCCAACGTCCTGACTTTC	NA	NA	TRBV7-3	TRBJ2-6
CASSPRESYEQYF	TGCGCCAGCAGCCCCAGGGAATCCTACGAGCAGTACTTC	NA	NA	TRBV5-1	TRBJ2-7
CAWSQGNQPQHF	TGTGCCTGGAGCCAGGGAAATCAGCCCCAGCATTTT	NA	NA	TRBV30	TRBJ1-5
CASSLEAGATEAFF	TGCGCCAGCAGCTTGGAGGCGGGGGCCACTGAAGCTTTCTTT	NA	NA	TRBV5-1	TRBJ1-1
CASSRAGSGRLTDTQYF	TGCGCCAGCAGCCGGGCCGGGAGCGGTCGTCTCACAGATACGCAGTATTTT	NA	NA	TRBV5-1	TRBJ2-3
CASSPRDSTYEQYF	TGTGCCAGCAGCCCGCGGGACAGCACCTACGAGCAGTACTTC	NA	NA	TRBV7-2	TRBJ2-7
CASSSGQGFYGYTF	TGCGCCAGCAGCTCGGGACAGGGATTCTATGGCTACACCTTC	TRBD1	NA	TRBV5-1	TRBJ1-2
CASSVSRAGGLSSSYEQYF	TGTGCCAGCAGCGTGAGTCGGGCGGGGGGGCTTTCGAGCTCCTACGAGCAGTACTTC	TRBD2	NA	TRBV13	TRBJ2-7
CASSGHAGGEQFF	TGTGCCAGCAGCGGCCATGCAGGAGGTGAGCAGTTCTTC	NA	NA	TRBV9	TRBJ2-1
CASSKGHANVLTF	TGTGCCAGCAGTAAGGGACACGCCAACGTCCTGACTTTC	NA	once	TRBV6-5	TRBJ2-6
CASSLYAGGSYEQYF	TGCGCCAGCAGCTTGTACGCGGGGGGAAGCTACGAGCAGTACTTC	TRBD2	NA	TRBV5-1	TRBJ2-7
CASSLRENQPQHF	TGTGCCAGCAGCTTGCGTGAGAATCAGCCCCAGCATTTT	NA	NA	TRBV5-6	TRBJ1-5
CSSSSGTDRLFF	TGTTCCAGCAGCTCTGGGACAGATCGGTTGTTTTTT	TRBD1	NA	TRBV7-9	TRBJ1-4
CASRAGTSGRSTDTQYF	TGTGCCAGCAGGGCCGGGACTAGCGGGCGAAGCACAGATACGCAGTATTTT	TRBD2	few	TRBV2	TRBJ2-3
CASSPNRGFGTEAFF	TGTGCCAGCTCACCAAACAGGGGATTTGGCACTGAAGCTTTCTTT	TRBD1	NA	TRBV18	TRBJ1-1
CASSIGGAEGTDTQYF	TGTGCCAGTAGTATTGGGGGGGCCGAGGGCACAGATACGCAGTATTTT	NA	NA	TRBV19	TRBJ2-3
CASSLFLAGGNEQFF	TGTGCCAGCAGTTTATTCCTAGCGGGGGGCAATGAGCAGTTCTTC	TRBD2	NA	TRBV27	TRBJ2-1
CASSVREQGARHEQYF	TGCGCCAGCAGCGTAAGGGAACAGGGGGCTCGCCATGAGCAGTACTTC	TRBD1	NA	TRBV5-1	TRBJ2-7
CASSVDHRARTEAFF	TGTGCCAGCAGCGTAGATCACAGGGCTAGGACTGAAGCTTTCTTT	NA	NA	TRBV9	TRBJ1-1
CSVEVLWDRVRNEQFF	TGCAGCGTTGAAGTCCTATGGGACAGGGTAAGGAATGAGCAGTTCTTC	TRBD1	NA	TRBV29-1	TRBJ2-1
CASSSETSGSWSYEQYF	TGTGCCAGCAGCTCAGAAACTAGCGGGAGCTGGTCCTACGAGCAGTACTTC	TRBD2	NA	TRBV7-2	TRBJ2-7
CASSVEGEGTQYF	TGTGCCAGCAGCGTAGAGGGGGAGGGGACCCAGTACTTC	NA	NA	TRBV9	TRBJ2-5
CASKRLGIDTQYF	TGTGCCAGCAAACGACTAGGCATAGATACGCAGTATTTT	NA	NA	TRBV2	TRBJ2-3
CASSLAALLHNEQFF	TGTGCCAGCAGCTTAGCAGCACTACTCCACAATGAGCAGTTCTTC	NA	NA	TRBV7-9	TRBJ2-1
CASSLGGAMLYSPLHF	TGTGCCAGCAGTTTAGGGGGGGCGATGCTTTACTCACCCCTCCACTTT	NA	NA	TRBV28	TRBJ1-6
CASGLTKETQYF	TGTGCTAGTGGTTTGACAAAAGAGACCCAGTACTTC	NA	NA	TRBV12-5	TRBJ2-5